This entry describes one T cell receptor (beta chain). CDR1 and CDR2 (germline): SQVTM, ANQGSEA. The CDR3 covers 13 residues. The V and J ends lost 4 bases and 5 bases respectively, with 13 bases between them. Patients at the Seattle site were enrolled during active infection and followed longitudinally. This sample is drawn from a study of blood T cell repertoires in COVID-19. Study summary: Acute and convalescent COVID-19 specimens originated in the United States, Italy and Spain. The analysed material was cDNA or gDNA that came from T cells, B-cell-depleted T cells, or PBMCs.

Some clones are missing from TCRdb's copy, which holds only in-frame ones; the method was immunoSEQ multiplex PCR. The table records nearly 70,000 clones, about 90% of them present only once. The clonotype originates from a woman aged 50 to 60 with COVID-19, enrolled during active disease. The material sequenced was peripheral blood. The chain uses TRBV29-1 and TRBJ2-3, with D possibly matching TRBD2 (5 bases). CDR3 bases: TGCAGCGTTGTGGTGGGGAGTGTAGATACGCAGTATTTT. This sequence encodes CSVVVGSVDTQYF.